In this sample, the clone carrying this T cell receptor beta chain turned up many times. Patients counted as stable if ophthalmopathy did not develop within 18 months. Hyperthyroidism patients were newly diagnosed, had disease duration under 2 months, and were aged 18 to 65 years. This entry comes from a study of T cells in Graves' hyperthyroidism and ophthalmopathy. TCR beta CDR3 region amplification was performed from RNA transcripts. The study used the HTBI primer set for a first-round RT-PCR of the TCR CDR3. One entry per CDR3 protein results from TCRdb running MiXCR on the multiplex PCR reads. The data hold a few hundred thousand distinct CDR3 sequences, with approximately 44% observed a single time. Germline assignment: CDR1 SQVTM and CDR2 ANQGSEA. V shed 7 bases, J shed 0 bases, and the junction held 5 bases outside the gene matches. The CDR3 loop spans 13 amino acids.

The material sequenced was peripheral blood or thyroid tissue (not recorded which). The receptor's source is a woman under 30 with Graves' hyperthyroidism. The chain combines TRBV29-1 with TRBJ2-7; 8 nucleotides agree with TRBD1. This CDR3 reads CSAWTGNSYEQYF. For the CDR3, the DNA is TGCAGCGCCTGGACAGGGAACTCCTACGAGCAGTACTTC.